These 21 T cell receptor beta chains share one sample of origin, sequenced in a study of blood T cells in healthy people across ages. It was with a sample-barcoded 5' primer and a J-beta primer mix that a second PCR of roughly 7 to 12 cycles was run. TCRdb re-called the 5' RACE reads with MiXCR, one entry per CDR3 protein. In the table there are some 670,000 distinct CDR3 sequences, under 65% of which are singletons. Material for sequencing was blood. These receptors came from a woman older than 75 in good health.

This chain joins TRBV10-3 and TRBJ2-5; 9 bases are shared with TRBD1. The better agreement between TRBJ2-1 and the DNA end casts doubt on the J call. CDR3 length: 16 residues. Germline V gives CDR1 ENHRY, CDR2 SYGVKD. The DNA for the CDR3 is TGTGCCATCAGTGAGGGACAGGGGTTTCGCCAAGAGACCCAGTTCTTC. It specifies CAISEGQGFRQETQFF.

The chain recombines TRBV14 with TRBJ2-2; possibly TRBD2 for D (5 bases). CDR3 size: 15 residues. Germline V gene lookup returns CDR1 SGHDN and CDR2 FVKESK. V shed 1 base and J shed 3 bases, with 9 bases lying between them. CDR3 in DNA: TGTGCCAGCAGCCAAGTACTAGTCGACACCGGGGAGCTGTTTTTT. It yields the protein CASSQVLVDTGELFF.

This clonotype appeared many times. The rearrangement links TRBV10-3 to TRBJ2-3; TRBD1 agrees at 7 bases. The CDR3 is 13 amino acids. Germline V gives CDR1 ENHRY, CDR2 SYGVKD. The V gene end was trimmed by 4 bases and the J gene end by 4 bases; junction bases not matched to a gene: 2. Here the CDR3 DNA reads TGTGCCATCAGTGGGCAGGGGGCAGATACGCAGTATTTT. Translation: CAISGQGADTQYF.

In the case of this clonotype: Given a much more abundant clone one base away, this may be a read error. V and J are TRBV6-2 or TRBV6-3 and TRBJ2-1, with D unclear. The CDR3 is 16 residues long. Trimming removed 4 bases from V and 6 bases from J, with 19 bases in between. CDR1 and CDR2 from the germline V gene are MNHEY and SVGEGT. CDR3 amino acids: CASSFKDGSTFNEQFF. In nucleotides, the CDR3 is TGTGCCAGCAGTTTTAAGGACGGATCGACCTTCAATGAGCAGTTCTTC.

About this clonotype: Germline and junction disagree at one end, which may indicate a read error. The chain is built from TRBV29-1 and TRBJ1-4, with 7 bases aligning to TRBD1. The CDR3 has 16 amino acids. Germline CDR1 is SQVTM and CDR2 is ANQGSEA. CDR3 region: CGVGRDSISTNEKLFF. The CDR3 nucleotides are TGCGGCGTTGGTCGGGACAGTATTTCAACTAATGAAAAACTGTTTTTT.

V and J are TRBV4-2 and TRBJ2-7, with D maybe TRBD1 (5 bases). Germline V gene data show CDR1 as LGHNA and CDR2 as YNFKEQ. V was pared by 2 bases and J by 0 bases, with 17 bases between. CDR3 length equals 17 residues. DNA for the CDR3: TGTGCCAGCAGCCAATTCGTTGACAGCGTGAGCTCCTACGAGCAGTACTTC. Encoded protein: CASSQFVDSVSSYEQYF.

A remark on this clonotype: A read error is possible here, since a much larger clone lies one base away. The chain links TRBV7-2 to TRBJ2-1; TRBD2 agrees at 9 bases. With V trimmed by 0 bases and J by 8 bases, 11 bases remained unmatched. Per germline, CDR1 SGHTA and CDR2 FQGNSA. The CDR3 runs to 17 residues. The CDR3 nucleotides are TGTGCCAGCAGCTTAGCGCTATTGCTAGCGGGGCTTGATGAGCAGTTCTTC. Protein product: CASSLALLLAGLDEQFF.

This clonotype was recorded many times. The chain employs TRBV5-1 and TRBJ2-7; no firm D call. This CDR3 is built from 13 residues. Germline CDR1 and CDR2: SGHRS and YFSETQ. Trimming cost V 4 bases and J 6 bases, with 14 bases left between them. The chain's CDR3 is CASSLSFLSEQYF. DNA for the CDR3: TGCGCCAGCAGCCTATCGTTCCTCTCCGAGCAGTACTTC.

Concerning this clonotype itself: Since a much larger clone is just one base distant, this may be a read error. This chain connects TRBV20-1 to TRBJ1-4, with D hard to call. V lost 0 bases to trimming and J lost 7 bases, with 0 bases between them. Germline V CDR1 and CDR2: DFQATT, SNEGSKA (reference sequence). This CDR3 spans 10 amino acids. The CDR3 DNA reads TGCAGTGCTAGAGATGAAAAACTGTTTTTT. Amino acid sequence: CSARDEKLFF.

The chain joins TRBV20-1 to TRBJ2-3; D not certain. V was cut by 3 bases and J by 2 bases, with 12 bases left in between. The CDR3 is made up of 14 amino acids. Germline V lookup: CDR1 DFQATT, CDR2 SNEGSKA (reference sequence). CDR3 amino acids: CSARTPQNTDTQYF. For the CDR3, the DNA is TGCAGTGCTAGGACACCCCAAAACACAGATACGCAGTATTTT.

On this clonotype: It is likely a read error, because the conserved phenylalanine at the end of the CDR3 is missing. The chain joins TRBV20-1 to TRBJ2-7, with 9 positions matching TRBD2. This CDR3 is built from 14 residues. The ends lost 1 base at V and 1 base at J; junction bases unmatched: 2. CDR1 DFQATT and CDR2 SNEGSKA come from the germline V gene (reference sequence). The chain's CDR3 is CSARGLAGSYEQYL. In DNA, the CDR3 is TGCAGTGCTAGAGGGCTAGCGGGGTCCTACGAGCAGTACTTA.

This sequence joins TRBV7-9 and TRBJ2-1; TRBD1 aligns across 8 bases. V gave up 5 bases and J gave up 8 bases; unmatched junction bases: 11. CDR1 is SEHNR, CDR2 FQNEAQ, per germline (reference sequence). This CDR3 comprises 15 residues. DNA of the CDR3: TGTGCCAGCAGCAGGTCGGACAGGGTTTTATATGAGCAGTTCTTC. It translates to CASSRSDRVLYEQFF.

This clonotype was counted once. J is TRBJ2-1 and V is TRBV7-3; D not resolved. In germline, CDR1 is SGHTA, CDR2 FQGTGA. The germline V and J ends were trimmed by 0 bases and 8 bases, with 8 bases remaining between them. The length of the CDR3 is 13 residues. The CDR3 DNA is TGTGCCAGCAGCTTAACACGGAGATATGAGCAGTTCTTC. It codes for CASSLTRRYEQFF.

This clonotype was seen at least ten times. This chain uses TRBV4-1 with TRBJ2-1; perhaps TRBD2 as D (6 bases). The CDR3 length is 11 residues. V lost 5 bases and J lost 8, with 7 bases in between. Germline values: CDR1 MGHRA, CDR2 YSYEKL. Written as DNA, the CDR3 is TGCGCCAGCAGCGAGCGGGATGAGCAGTTCTTC. Translated: CASSERDEQFF.

This clonotype was counted a few times. This chain connects TRBV2 to TRBJ1-1, with D possibly TRBD1 on 5 matching bases. Trimming shortened V by 3 bases and J by 6 bases, and 11 bases separated the two germline ends. The V gene's germline CDR1 is SNHLY and CDR2 FYNNEI. CDR3 length: 13 amino acids. The DNA for the CDR3 is TGTGCCAGCAGTGAGACAGTACGTGCTGAAGCTTTCTTT. Protein sequence: CASSETVRAEAFF.

As regards this clonotype: It may be a read error: a sequence one base away is much more abundant. The chain links TRBV7-2 to TRBJ2-3; D ambiguous. V lost 5 bases to trimming and J lost 6 bases, with 12 bases between them. The germline CDR1 and CDR2 sequences are SGHTA and FQGNSA. This CDR3 region has 13 residues. CDR3 nucleotides: TGTGCCAGCAGCATACAACCTTTTGATACGCAGTATTTT. As protein: CASSIQPFDTQYF.

This clonotype was picked up a small number of times. This chain connects TRBV4-2 to TRBJ2-2; possible D gene TRBD1, 6 bases. This CDR3 region has 15 residues. Germline CDR1 and CDR2: LGHNA and YNFKEQ. Trimming left V 0 bases short and J 1 base short, with 6 bases between. CDR3 sequence (DNA): TGTGCCAGCAGCCAAGAACAGGGGAACACCGGGGAGCTGTTTTTT. As protein: CASSQEQGNTGELFF.

Points on this clonotype: A single base separates this from a much larger clone, so it may be a read error. The chain recombines TRBV28 with TRBJ2-5; D remains unclear. The CDR3 length is 14 residues. V lost 9 bases, J lost 5 bases, and 19 bases lay in between. Germline CDR1 reads MDHEN; CDR2 reads SYDVKM. CDR3 nucleotides: TGTGCCAGTAGACCGCTCGGCGTACGGGAGACCCAGTACTTC. This gives the protein CASRPLGVRETQYF. The full variable domain, its missing parts supplied by reference TRBV28 and TRBJ2-5, is DVKVTQSSRYLVKRTGEKVFLECVQDMDHENMFWYRQDPGLGLRLIYFSYDVKMKEKGDIPEGYSVSREKKERFSLILESASTNQTSMYLCASRPLGVRETQYFGPGTRLLVL.

The chain links TRBV20-1 to TRBJ2-5; D ambiguous. The J call may be mistaken, given a closer DNA end match to TRBJ2-7. Germline V gene lookup returns CDR1 DFQATT and CDR2 SNEGSKA (reference sequence). The CDR3 runs 13 residues. CDR3 sequence (DNA): TGCAGTAAACTTAAACCAGGCCCAGGCGAGCAGTACTTC. Residues: CSKLKPGPGEQYF.

The genes are TRBV7-2 and TRBJ2-1, with 8 bases fitting TRBD2. This CDR3 spans 18 amino acids. Germline CDR1 reads SGHTA; CDR2 reads FQGNSA. With 3 bases clipped from V and 6 bases from J, the junction kept 16 bases outside the gene matches. CDR3 sequence (DNA): TGTGCCAGCAGCTTCGACAGCCCGGGAGGGCCTAAAGGCAATGAGCAGTTCTTC. Translated: CASSFDSPGGPKGNEQFF. Together with reference TRBV7-2 and TRBJ2-1, the CDR3 gives the full variable domain: GAGVSQSPSNKVTEKGKDVELRCDPISGHTALYWYRQSLGQGLEFLIYFQGNSAPDKSGLPSDRFSAERTGGSVSTLTIQRTQQEDSAVYLCASSFDSPGGPKGNEQFFGPGTRLTVL.

The chain's CDR3 is CASGGSETGELFF. The CDR3 nucleotides are TGCGCCAGCGGGGGGTCAGAGACCGGGGAGCTGTTTTTT. V usage is TRBV5-1 and J usage is TRBJ2-2, with D tentatively TRBD2 (6 bases). Germline V gives CDR1 SGHRS, CDR2 YFSETQ. The CDR3 sequence is 13 residues long. With 7 bases removed from V and 5 bases from J, the gap between germline ends came to 12 bases.